This is a list of T cell receptor beta chains from one sample in a study of T cells expressing NK-cell markers. TCRdb reprocessed the 5' RACE reads, keeping one entry per CDR3 protein, no DNA. The sample includes 350,000 to 400,000 distinct CDR3 sequences. Sequencing was done on a sample of blood T cells: a sorted CD56 or NKG2C T cell subset, CD4+ or CD8+ T cells, or bulk PBMC T cells (not recorded which). These receptors originate from a woman aged 50 to 60 in good health. The CDR3 runs from the conserved cysteine through the conserved F or W. The order of the fields is J gene, V gene, CDR3 protein.

>TRBJ2-3|TRBV5-1
CASSLFSFASGSTQRKPDTQYF
>TRBJ1-4|TRBV10-3
CAISESTVEEKLFF
>TRBJ1-2|TRBV5-4
CASSSPPQGHEGYTF
>TRBJ2-6|TRBV25-1
CAPHRAPKDSTGANVLTF
>TRBJ1-2|TRBV7-2
CASRRGQGAGYTF
>TRBJ2-7|TRBV4-1
CASSQSPRTSGRAGRYEQYF
>TRBJ2-2|TRBV11-3
CASSSWQGESTGELFF
>TRBJ2-1|TRBV12-3/TRBV12-4
CASSLSTRDRDDEQFF
>TRBJ2-2|TRBV5-6
CASSLAGFETGELFF
>TRBJ2-3|TRBV4-1
CASSRLVVTDTQYF
>TRBJ2-7|TRBV27
CASSPGTGEYEQYF
>TRBJ2-3|TRBV7-9
CASSLFLDRGRDPYF
>TRBJ1-2|TRBV4-2
CASSQDPNPTGGGYGYTF
>TRBJ2-1|TRBV25-1
CASSALAGGSDEQFF
>TRBJ2-3|TRBV7-2
CASSLFPGLAGADTQYF
>TRBJ2-1|TRBV7-2
CASSRELELAEQFF
>TRBJ2-7|TRBV9
CASSVAGQASEQYF
>TRBJ1-3|TRBV4-1
CASSQSDRAGNTIYF
>TRBJ2-1|TRBV24-1
CATSDGGRDRLFF
>TRBJ2-7|TRBV27
CASSPEGHEQYF